The 25 T cell receptor beta chains below all came from one sample that was sequenced in a study of blood T cell repertoires in COVID-19. Method: immunoSEQ multiplex PCR; TCRdb's copy keeps in-frame clones and lacks some. The repertoire holds 75,000 to 95,000 clones, with 84% as singletons. The sequenced material came from peripheral blood. These receptors were collected from a man aged 60-69 years with acute or convalescent COVID-19.

This clone was observed a few times. CDR3 residues: CASSAGVYGYTF. CDR3 coding DNA: TGTGCCAGCAGCGCAGGGGTTTATGGCTACACCTTC. The V call is TRBV3-1 (or the pseudogene TRBV3-2), the J call TRBJ1-2; possible D gene TRBD1, 6 bases. The CDR3 length is 12 residues. Trimming cost V 5 bases and J 5 bases, with 9 bases left between them. The V gene's germline CDR1 is LGHDT and CDR2 YNNKEL (reference sequence).

This rearrangement joins TRBV11-1 to TRBJ2-7; tentative D call: TRBD1 (6 bases). CDR3 size: 15 residues. V was clipped by 6 bases and J by 4 bases, with 19 bases between them. CDR1 is SGHAT and CDR2 is FQDESV in the germline V gene (reference sequence). In DNA, the CDR3 is TGTGCCAGCAGTCCAGCGTTGGACAGCAATTACGAGCAGTACTTC. Translating gives CASSPALDSNYEQYF. Variable domain in full (rest from reference TRBV11-1 and TRBJ2-7): EAEVAQSPRYKITEKSQAVAFWCDPISGHATLYWYRQILGQGPELLVQFQDESVVDDSQLPKDRFSAERLKGVDSTLKIQPAELGDSAMYLCASSPALDSNYEQYFGPGTRLTVT.

The rearrangement uses TRBV11-2 and TRBJ1-6; 10 positions agree with TRBD1. This CDR3 is built from 16 residues. The junction had 4 bases not matched to a gene; V was cut back by 1 base and J by 7 bases. The germline CDR1 and CDR2 sequences are SGHAT and FQNNGV. The CDR3 is CASSLVQGQGNSPLHF. The CDR3 bases are TGTGCCAGCAGCTTAGTGCAGGGACAGGGGAATTCACCCCTCCACTTT.

This clone came up a few times. The rearrangement joins TRBV19 to TRBJ1-5, with 10 bases matching TRBD1. V trimming: 2 bases; J trimming: 2 bases; junction bases outside the gene matches: 3. Germline V gives CDR1 LNHDA, CDR2 SQIVND (reference sequence). CDR3 length: 16 amino acids. The CDR3 is CASSISGTGGNQPQHF. The CDR3, as DNA: TGTGCCAGTAGTATATCCGGGACAGGGGGCAATCAGCCCCAGCATTTT.

V usage is TRBV7-2 and J usage is TRBJ1-2, with a weak D call TRBD1 (5 bases). The V and J ends lost 1 base and 6 bases respectively, with 12 bases between them. The CDR3 is 14 amino acids. CDR1 SGHTA and CDR2 FQGNSA come from the germline V gene. The CDR3 DNA sequence: TGTGCCAGCAGCTTAGTACCAGGGTGGGATGGCTACACCTTC. This encodes CASSLVPGWDGYTF.

CDR3 region: CASSLVGGGELFF. Here the CDR3 DNA reads TGTGCCAGCAGTTTAGTGGGCGGGGGGGAGCTGTTTTTT. This chain links TRBV12-3 or TRBV12-4 with TRBJ2-2; TRBD2 is a possible D gene (5 bases). This CDR3 is 13 amino acids long. V lost 1 base and J lost 8, with 8 bases in between.

The rearrangement uses TRBV7-3 and TRBJ1-5, with D unclear. V lost 5 bases to trimming and J lost 2 bases, with 13 bases between them. Germline values: CDR1 SGHTA, CDR2 FQGTGA. This CDR3 has 15 residues. The CDR3 here is CASSTIRVGNQPQHF. DNA of the CDR3: TGTGCCAGCAGCACTATTCGGGTCGGCAATCAGCCCCAGCATTTT.

As DNA, the CDR3 is TGTGCCAGCACCCAAGGGACAGAAGCTAACTATGGCTACACCTTC. This codes for CASTQGTEANYGYTF. This rearrangement joins TRBV6-5 to TRBJ1-2; TRBD1 agrees at 7 bases. The CDR3 runs 15 residues. Trimming removed 7 bases from V and 0 bases from J; junction bases left unmatched: 8. Germline V CDR1 and CDR2: MNHEY, SVGAGI.

The rearrangement uses TRBV6-2 or TRBV6-3 and TRBJ2-1; 8 bases are shared with TRBD2. The germline V gene encodes CDR1 MNHEY and CDR2 SVGEGT. The ends lost 2 bases at V and 7 bases at J; junction bases unmatched: 10. The CDR3 contains 16 residues. The chain's CDR3 is CASSYPLAGSWNEQFF. Written as DNA, the CDR3 is TGTGCCAGCAGTTACCCTCTAGCGGGCTCCTGGAATGAGCAGTTCTTC.

This clone was picked up one time. The V and J genes are TRBV5-4 and TRBJ1-2; 7 positions agree with TRBD1. Germline CDR1 and CDR2: SGHNT and YYREEE (reference sequence). The CDR3 consists of 17 residues. The junction had 19 bases not matched to a gene; V was cut back by 3 bases and J by 8 bases. The CDR3 nucleotides read TGTGCCAGCAGCTCACCCAAACAAGGACAGGAGTCAGTAGGCTACACCTTC. This encodes CASSSPKQGQESVGYTF.

V gene TRBV4-2 combines with J gene TRBJ1-2, with D maybe TRBD1 (5 bases). V was pared by 2 bases and J by 5 bases, with 21 bases between. Germline loops: CDR1 LGHNA, CDR2 YNFKEQ. The CDR3 totals 17 residues. The CDR3 DNA reads as TGTGCCAGCAGCCAAAGGGGCCTAGGGAGGGTAGGGTATGGCTACACCTTC. Residues: CASSQRGLGRVGYGYTF.

The V gene is TRBV9, the J gene TRBJ2-7, with TRBD2 identical over 12 bases. From germline, CDR1 is SGDLS and CDR2 YYNGEE. The ends lost 4 bases at V and 4 bases at J; junction bases unmatched: 6. The CDR3 sequence is 15 residues long. The CDR3 here is CASSPEGLAGYEQYF. CDR3 DNA sequence: TGTGCCAGCAGCCCCGAAGGACTAGCGGGGTACGAGCAGTACTTC.

The genes are TRBV28 and TRBJ1-5, with a weak D call TRBD1 (6 bases). Germline V gives CDR1 MDHEN, CDR2 SYDVKM. V was clipped by 7 bases and J by 7 bases, with 11 bases between them. The CDR3 loop spans 12 amino acids. This CDR3 reads CASTTGWQPQHF. The CDR3 region has the DNA TGTGCCAGCACCACAGGGTGGCAGCCCCAGCATTTT. Together with reference TRBV28 and TRBJ1-5, the CDR3 gives the full variable domain: DVKVTQSSRYLVKRTGEKVFLECVQDMDHENMFWYRQDPGLGLRLIYFSYDVKMKEKGDIPEGYSVSREKKERFSLILESASTNQTSMYLCASTTGWQPQHFGDGTRLSIL.

This chain joins TRBV19 and TRBJ1-5, with 7 bases matching TRBD1. The CDR3 consists of 13 residues. Germline V gene data show CDR1 as LNHDA and CDR2 as SQIVND (reference sequence). V gave up 6 bases and J gave up 4 bases; unmatched junction bases: 3. The CDR3 reads CASRRGRNQPQHF. The CDR3 coding sequence is TGTGCCAGTAGAAGGGGGCGGAATCAGCCCCAGCATTTT.

This chain connects TRBV11-2 to TRBJ2-1; perhaps TRBD1 as D (6 bases). Trimming removed 0 bases from V and 7 bases from J, with 25 bases in between. This CDR3 has 19 residues. CDR1 SGHAT and CDR2 FQNNGV come from the germline V gene. CDR3 DNA sequence: TGTGCCAGCAGCTTAGATGTGACGACGGGCAGGGGCGGTAGAAATGAGCAGTTCTTC. Translation: CASSLDVTTGRGGRNEQFF.

V is TRBV19 and J is TRBJ2-3, with 15 bases that match TRBD2. V dropped 6 bases and J dropped 1; count of bases not matched to a gene: 11. Germline V gene data show CDR1 as LNHDA and CDR2 as SQIVND (reference sequence). The CDR3 is 19 residues long. The CDR3 bases are TGTGCCAGTAGCCGCTTCGGGACTAGCGGGGGGCAAGGCACAGATACGCAGTATTTT. The encoded protein is CASSRFGTSGGQGTDTQYF.

The chain has TRBV3-1 (or the pseudogene TRBV3-2) and TRBJ1-1; D ambiguous. The germline V gene has CDR1 LGHDT and CDR2 YNNKEL (reference sequence). V lost 4 bases to trimming and J lost 5 bases, with 11 bases between them. The CDR3 loop spans 13 amino acids. The CDR3 sequence: CASSPRFGTEAFF. In nucleotides, the CDR3 is TGTGCCAGCAGCCCGCGGTTTGGGACTGAAGCTTTCTTT.

The chain employs TRBV7-5 and TRBJ1-2; the D call in the table, TRBD1, was not verified against the DNA. TRBV7-5 is assigned pseudogene status. This CDR3 contains 19 residues. The CDR3 DNA reads as TGTGCCAGAAGCCCATTGACAGGGGGCTATGATGGTCGTATCTATGGCTACACCTTC. Its translation is CARSPLTGGYDGRIYGYTF.

This clone has more than one count but fewer than ten. The chain combines TRBV19 with TRBJ2-3; 8 bases are a match to TRBD2. CDR1 and CDR2 (germline): LNHDA, SQIVND (reference sequence). V was pared by 7 bases and J by 0 bases, with 6 bases of the junction left unmatched. CDR3 size: 15 residues. The DNA of the CDR3 is TGTGCCAGTAAAGAGCGGGGGCCTAGCACAGATACGCAGTATTTT. This sequence encodes CASKERGPSTDTQYF.

The chain combines TRBV7-9 with TRBJ1-1; D is uncertain. Germline CDR1 SEHNR, CDR2 FQNEAQ (reference sequence). Trimming removed 2 bases at V and 1 base at J, with 5 bases between. CDR3 size: 13 residues. CDR3 sequence: CASSLNGNTEAFF. CDR3 DNA: TGTGCCAGCAGCTTAAACGGGAACACTGAAGCTTTCTTT.

The V and J genes are TRBV11-1 and TRBJ2-3, with 13 bases that match TRBD2. The CDR3 is 16 residues long. V dropped 4 bases and J dropped 5; count of bases not matched to a gene: 6. Germline CDR1 SGHAT, CDR2 FQDESV (reference sequence). The CDR3 DNA is TGTGCCAGCAGCTCTCGACTAGCGGGGGGACAAGATACGCAGTATTTT. Its translation is CASSSRLAGGQDTQYF.

Judged by abundance, this clone is medium-sized. This chain connects TRBV6-5 to TRBJ2-5; 11 bases match TRBD1. The CDR3 has 14 amino acids. Germline lookup yields CDR1 MNHEY and CDR2 SVGAGI. Losses at the gene ends were 5 bases for V and 4 bases for J; bases not matched to a gene: 3. The CDR3 is CASSNGQGAETQYF. In DNA form, the CDR3 reads TGTGCCAGCAGTAACGGACAGGGGGCAGAGACCCAGTACTTC.

The chain recombines TRBV18 with TRBJ1-1, with TRBD1 as a possible D gene (5 bases). Trimming took 4 bases from V and 1 from J, leaving 7 bases between them. Germline V lookup: CDR1 KGHSH, CDR2 LQKENI. The CDR3 loop spans 13 amino acids. The CDR3 loop is CASSLGQNTEAFF. In nucleotides, the CDR3 is TGTGCCAGCTCACTCGGACAGAACACTGAAGCTTTCTTT.

The chain combines TRBV7-2 with TRBJ1-5; D not resolved. Looked up from germline, CDR1 is SGHTA and CDR2 is FQGNSA. The CDR3 spans 18 residues. V lost 1 base and J lost 0, with 16 bases in between. CDR3 nucleotide sequence: TGTGCCAGCAGCTTAGTTGTGGCGCATGCGGGTAGCAATCAGCCCCAGCATTTT. This gives the protein CASSLVVAHAGSNQPQHF.

This chain joins TRBV5-4 and TRBJ1-2; 7 bases are a match to TRBD1. The CDR3 covers 14 residues. V trimming: 0 bases; J trimming: 8 bases; junction bases outside the gene matches: 7. Germline V gene lookup returns CDR1 SGHNT and CDR2 YYREEE (reference sequence). The CDR3 region has the DNA TGTGCCAGCAGCTTGGAGTCAGGGGGTAGAGGCTACACCTTC. This gives the protein CASSLESGGRGYTF.